This T cell receptor beta chain was sequenced during a study of blood T cell repertoires in COVID-19. Background on the study: Italy, Spain and the United States were the sources of the convalescent and acute COVID-19 samples. PBMCs, B-cell-depleted T cells, or T cells provided the cDNA or gDNA that made up the material.

Germline V gives CDR1 SGDLS, CDR2 YYNGEE. With 0 bases removed from V and 0 bases from J, the gap between germline ends came to 10 bases. The CDR3 is 15 amino acids. Under the authors' procedure: Cell counts per sample came from amplifying reference gene primers. This table comes from immunoSEQ multiplex PCR, and its TCRdb copy is limited to in-frame clones, with some not included. Clone size and the V and J calls come from that table; the DNA yielded D and trimming. The sample yields 120,000 to 150,000 clones, roughly nine tenths seen once. Sequenced: peripheral blood. This chain connects TRBV9 to TRBJ2-7, with D perhaps matching TRBD1 (5 bases). The clonotype originates from a woman aged 60-75 years with active COVID-19. The CDR3 DNA follows: TGTGCCAGCAGCGTAGGTCTGGGGCACTCCTACGAGCAGTACTTC. As protein: CASSVGLGHSYEQYF.